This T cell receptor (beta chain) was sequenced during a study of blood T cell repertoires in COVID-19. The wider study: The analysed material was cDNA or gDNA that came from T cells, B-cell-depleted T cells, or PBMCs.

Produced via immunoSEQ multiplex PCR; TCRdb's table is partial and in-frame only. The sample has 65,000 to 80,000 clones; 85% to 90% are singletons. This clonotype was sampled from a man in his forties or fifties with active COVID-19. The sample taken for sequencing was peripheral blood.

The CDR3 loop is CASSLERVNEQFF. The CDR3 nucleotides are TGTGCCAGCAGCTTAGAGAGGGTGAATGAGCAGTTCTTC. The chain joins TRBV11-3 to TRBJ2-1; possible D gene TRBD2, 5 bases. The V gene lost 0 bases and the J gene lost 7 bases, with 7 bases spanning the gap. The germline gives CDR1 SGHNT, CDR2 YENEEA. The CDR3 totals 13 residues.